The 18 T cell receptor beta chains in this list originate from one sample, sequenced in a study of blood T cell repertoires in COVID-19. Assay: immunoSEQ multiplex PCR; the TCRdb copy retains only in-frame clones and omits some. The sample lists under 45,000 clones, about 79% occurring once. Sequences were obtained from peripheral blood. Receptors originate from a human donor with acute or convalescent COVID-19. The donor label of this sample is uncertain.

The chain is built from TRBV7-2 and TRBJ2-3; TRBD2 matches at 10 bases. Germline lookup yields CDR1 SGHTA and CDR2 FQGNSA. The CDR3 covers 18 residues. After removal of 4 bases from V and 4 bases from J, the junction contained 14 bases not matched to a gene. CDR3 DNA: TGTGCCAGCAGCTCTAGCAAGGGGCTAGCGGGAGACGCAGATACGCAGTATTTT. This encodes CASSSSKGLAGDADTQYF.

The chain joins TRBV27 to TRBJ2-1; D uncertain. The germline V and J ends were trimmed by 5 bases and 7 bases, with 18 bases remaining between them. CDR1 MNHEY and CDR2 SMNVEV come from the germline V gene (reference sequence). The CDR3 length is 15 residues. The CDR3 loop reads CASSPLAGSKNEQFF. CDR3 DNA: TGTGCCAGCAGTCCGTTGGCCGGGTCTAAGAATGAGCAGTTCTTC.

The rearrangement joins TRBV14 to TRBJ2-1; D is possibly TRBD2 (5 bases). V lost 0 bases, J lost 7 bases, and 19 bases lay in between. The CDR3 has 17 residues. Germline CDR1 and CDR2: SGHDN and FVKESK. CDR3: CASSQEGGTSLRNEQFF. The CDR3 DNA reads TGTGCCAGCAGCCAAGAAGGCGGAACTAGTCTTCGGAATGAGCAGTTCTTC.

The gene calls are TRBV7-2 and TRBJ1-2, with D possibly matching TRBD1 (6 bases). Trimming left V 1 base short and J 0 bases short, with 9 bases between. Germline values: CDR1 SGHTA, CDR2 FQGNSA. There are 15 residues in the CDR3. Here the CDR3 DNA reads TGTGCCAGCAGCTTAGGGACAGTTTCTAACTATGGCTACACCTTC. Protein: CASSLGTVSNYGYTF.

The chain employs TRBV19 and TRBJ1-5, with TRBD1 as a possible D gene (6 bases). The germline gives CDR1 LNHDA, CDR2 SQIVND (reference sequence). V lost 4 bases and J lost 3, with 10 bases in between. CDR3 length: 14 amino acids. CDR3 DNA: TGTGCCAGTAGTACACAGGGATCCAATCAGCCCCAGCATTTT. Its translation: CASSTQGSNQPQHF.

This sequence joins TRBV7-2 and TRBJ2-7; 7 bases map to TRBD2. Germline lookup yields CDR1 SGHTA and CDR2 FQGNSA. This CDR3 spans 14 amino acids. J gave up 3 bases and V 4 bases, and 6 bases lay outside the gene matches. Here the CDR3 DNA reads TGTGCCAGCAGCTCTGTAGCGGGCAGCTACGAGCAGTACTTC. Encoded protein: CASSSVAGSYEQYF.

This chain links TRBV11-2 with TRBJ2-2; D not certain. With 1 base removed from V and 5 bases from J, the gap between germline ends came to 11 bases. Germline lookup yields CDR1 SGHAT and CDR2 FQNNGV. The CDR3 loop spans 15 amino acids. The CDR3 spells CASSLAPLSTGELFF. In nucleotides, the CDR3 is TGTGCCAGCAGCTTAGCCCCTTTGTCTACCGGGGAGCTGTTTTTT.

As DNA, the CDR3 is TGCGCCAGCAGCCAAGGGGTCGGGAGAGATCTGCAGAGGCAGTACTTC. It is translated as CASSQGVGRDLQRQYF. The chain uses TRBV4-1 and TRBJ2-7, with D maybe TRBD2 (6 bases). The germline gives CDR1 MGHRA, CDR2 YSYEKL. V was cut by 1 base and J by 9 bases, with 22 bases left in between. The CDR3 is 16 amino acids.

The genes are TRBV5-1 and TRBJ2-7; D is possibly TRBD2 (7 bases). Germline CDR1 SGHRS, CDR2 YFSETQ. V was cut by 0 bases and J by 7 bases, with 11 bases left in between. The CDR3 runs to 13 residues. This CDR3 reads CASSLEGGQEQYF. The CDR3 coding sequence is TGCGCCAGCAGCTTGGAGGGGGGGCAGGAGCAGTACTTC.

In its sample, this clone was seen a few times. This sequence joins TRBV19 and TRBJ1-1, with TRBD1 matching 10 bases. Trimming removed 5 bases from V and 4 bases from J; junction bases left unmatched: 7. CDR3 size: 15 residues. Per germline, CDR1 LNHDA and CDR2 SQIVND (reference sequence). In DNA, the CDR3 is TGTGCCAGTAGTGCCCGGACAGGGGGAGTCACTGAAGCTTTCTTT. This sequence encodes CASSARTGGVTEAFF.

This chain joins TRBV19 and TRBJ1-1; 9 positions match TRBD1. Germline V CDR1 and CDR2: LNHDA, SQIVND (reference sequence). The CDR3 loop spans 14 amino acids. Trimming took 7 bases from V and 4 from J; bases not matched to a gene: 7. CDR3 bases: TGTGCCAGTACCCCGACAGGGGGTGCCACTGAAGCTTTCTTT. The encoded protein is CASTPTGGATEAFF.

The chain recombines TRBV7-8 with TRBJ1-2, with D unclear. Trimming shortened V by 5 bases and J by 0 bases, and 16 bases separated the two germline ends. CDR1 SGHVS and CDR2 FQNEAQ come from the germline V gene. This CDR3 has 16 amino acids. The DNA for the CDR3 is TGTGCCAGCAGCCCCTTCCGTTGGAGATCTAACTATGGCTACACCTTC. This codes for CASSPFRWRSNYGYTF.

The chain is built from TRBV3-1 (or the pseudogene TRBV3-2) and TRBJ2-7; 10 bases agree with TRBD2. The CDR3 loop spans 14 amino acids. CDR1 LGHDT and CDR2 YNNKEL come from the germline V gene (reference sequence). The junction had 2 bases not matched to a gene; V was cut back by 4 bases and J by 2 bases. CDR3 DNA sequence: TGTGCCAGCAGCCCAGGACTAGCGGCCTACGAGCAGTACTTC. This encodes CASSPGLAAYEQYF.

This clone was picked up one time. V is TRBV28 and J is TRBJ2-7, with 8 bases lining up with TRBD1. The CDR3 covers 14 residues. Trimming cost V 10 bases and J 1 base; bases outside gene matches: 9. CDR1 is MDHEN, CDR2 SYDVKM, per germline. CDR3 nucleotide sequence: TGTGCCACGGACTCACAGGGGGGATCCTACGAGCAGTACTTC. It translates to CATDSQGGSYEQYF.

The chain has TRBV20-1 and TRBJ2-6; 7 positions match TRBD2. V was clipped by 3 bases and J by 0 bases; unmatched bases: 23. Germline loops: CDR1 DFQATT, CDR2 SNEGSKA (reference sequence). This CDR3 has 22 amino acids. The CDR3, as DNA: TGCAGTGCTAGTCGGGAGGAACAGGCCGCATGGCCGCTAAGCTCTGGGGCCAACGTCCTGACTTTC. Its protein product is CSASREEQAAWPLSSGANVLTF.

The chain joins TRBV20-1 to TRBJ2-3, with D uncertain. Germline CDR1 and CDR2: DFQATT and SNEGSKA (reference sequence). This CDR3 is 16 amino acids long. The V gene lost 3 bases and the J gene lost 5 bases, with 21 bases spanning the gap. Written as DNA, the CDR3 is TGCAGTGCTAGTCCCGCGAGTTCGCATTTCGTAGATACGCAGTATTTT. Its translation is CSASPASSHFVDTQYF.

V and J are TRBV28 and TRBJ2-3, with TRBD2 matching over 10 bases. This CDR3 region has 13 residues. Trimming took 4 bases from V and 11 from J; bases not matched to a gene: 6. Germline V CDR1 and CDR2: MDHEN, SYDVKM. CDR3 DNA sequence: TGTGCCAGCAGTTGGGCTAGCGGGGGTGGGCAGTATTTT. Protein product: CASSWASGGGQYF.

The V gene is TRBV19, the J gene TRBJ2-7; TRBD1 matches 11 bases. The V and J ends lost 5 bases and 3 bases, in that order; junction bases with no gene match: 6. The CDR3 totals 15 residues. Germline V gives CDR1 LNHDA, CDR2 SQIVND (reference sequence). CDR3 protein: CASSLSGTGGYEQYF. In DNA form, the CDR3 reads TGTGCCAGTAGTCTATCCGGGACAGGGGGCTACGAGCAGTACTTC. The variable domain in full, with the rest retrieved from reference TRBV19 and TRBJ2-7, is DGGITQSPKYLFRKEGQNVTLSCEQNLNHDAMYWYRQDPGQGLRLIYYSQIVNDFQKGDIAEGYSVSREKKESFPLTVTSAQKNPTAFYLCASSLSGTGGYEQYFGPGTRLTVT.